This T cell receptor (beta chain) is drawn from a study of blood T cell repertoires in COVID-19. Overall study context: Samples of COVID-19 (acute and convalescent) were obtained from the United States, Italy and Spain. PBMCs, B-cell-depleted T cells, or T cells were the source of the cDNA or gDNA that made up the material.

Authors' methods: Estimated nucleated cell counts came from reference gene primer amplification. Profiled with immunoSEQ multiplex PCR; TCRdb holds only in-frame clones, not every one. For V, J and clone size, that table is used; D and trimming come from the DNA. The table records roughly 170,000 clones, under 80% of them present only once. Germline V lookup: CDR1 SGHDN, CDR2 FVKESK. J lost 2 bases, V lost 5 bases, and 3 bases had no gene match. This CDR3 contains 14 residues. Sequences were obtained from peripheral blood. The chain recombines TRBV14 with TRBJ2-1; 7 positions match TRBD1. This TCR was recovered from a woman older than 75 with acute or convalescent COVID-19. The CDR3 protein is CASSGQDTYNEQFF. In nucleotides, the CDR3 is TGTGCCAGCAGCGGACAGGACACCTACAATGAGCAGTTCTTC.